This T cell receptor (beta chain) was sequenced for a study of CD8+CD57+ T cells in acquired aplastic anemia. For this clonotype: What it binds is not known.

The TCR beta profiling, which covered VDJ combination and CDR3 sequence, was carried out using genomic DNA as the template. TCRdb used MiXCR to reprocess the reads, holding one entry per CDR3 protein. The sample holds hundreds of thousands of distinct CDR3 sequences; approximately 33% are singletons and the top ten take 0.7% to 1%. Patients picked for sequencing had shown CD8+CD57+ cell expansion detected by flow cytometry. Broader study findings: Between patients and controls, CD8+ Simpson's diversity did not vary significantly.

The receptor's source is a human donor with aplastic anemia. Sequenced input: sorted CD4+, CD8+, or CD8+CD57+ T cells (not recorded which) from PBMCs.

The CDR3 here is CASSPPGLAGGVGELFF. For the CDR3, the DNA is TGCGCCAGCAGCCCCCCCGGACTAGCGGGAGGGGTAGGGGAGCTGTTTTTT. This sequence joins TRBV5-1 and TRBJ2-2; 15 bases match TRBD2. CDR1 and CDR2 from the germline V gene are SGHRS and YFSETQ. Unmatched junction bases numbered 9, after V lost 4 bases and J lost 8 bases. The CDR3 sequence is 17 residues long.